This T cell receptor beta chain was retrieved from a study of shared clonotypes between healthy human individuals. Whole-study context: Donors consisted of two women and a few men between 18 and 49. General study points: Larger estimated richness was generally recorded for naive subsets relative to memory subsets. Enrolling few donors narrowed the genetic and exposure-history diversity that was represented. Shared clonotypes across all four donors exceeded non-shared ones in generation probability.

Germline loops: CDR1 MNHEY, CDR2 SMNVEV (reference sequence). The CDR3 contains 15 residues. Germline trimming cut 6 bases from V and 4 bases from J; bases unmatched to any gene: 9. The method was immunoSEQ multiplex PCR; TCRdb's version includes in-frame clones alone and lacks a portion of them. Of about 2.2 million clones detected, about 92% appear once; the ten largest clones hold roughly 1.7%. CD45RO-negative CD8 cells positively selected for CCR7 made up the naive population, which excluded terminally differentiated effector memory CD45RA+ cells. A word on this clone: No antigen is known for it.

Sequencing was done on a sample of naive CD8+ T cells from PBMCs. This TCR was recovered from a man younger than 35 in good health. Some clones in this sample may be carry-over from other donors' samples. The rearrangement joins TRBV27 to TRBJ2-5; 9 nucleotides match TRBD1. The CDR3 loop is CASSTRRTGVETQYF. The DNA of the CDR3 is TGTGCCAGCAGCACCCGGCGGACAGGGGTAGAGACCCAGTACTTC.